Given below is one TCR beta chain in context. Its antigen is not known. The sample originates from a study of long-term antiretroviral therapy in people with HIV. Study-level results: For ART adherence, viral resistance and therapy changes, no data were available.

Germline V gives CDR1 MNHEY, CDR2 SVGAGI. V lost 5 bases, J lost 1 base, and 4 bases stayed unmatched. The CDR3 sequence is 15 residues long. immunoSEQ v3.0 was run at survey level. The protocol was immunoSEQ multiplex PCR, while the TCRdb copy is restricted to in-frame clones and leaves out a portion. Counted here are 23,000 or so clones, more than 75% occurring once; the ten biggest clones make up approximately 9%. The sequencing here drew on unsorted PBMCs, taken 0.2 years before starting antiretroviral therapy. The TCR originated in a man aged 18 to 29 with HIV. The V gene is TRBV6-5, the J gene TRBJ2-2; 7 bases fit TRBD2. The CDR3 sequence is CASSHTSENTGELFF. In DNA, the CDR3 is TGTGCCAGCAGTCACACTAGCGAGAACACCGGGGAGCTGTTTTTT.